The 9 T cell receptor beta chains given below trace back to one sample, sequenced in a study of blood T cell repertoires in COVID-19. The method was immunoSEQ multiplex PCR; TCRdb's version includes in-frame clones alone and lacks a portion of them. The sample lists 400,000 or so clones; 88% were seen once. The sequenced material came from PBMCs or T cells enriched from blood (not recorded which). These TCRs come from a woman in her thirties or forties with acute COVID-19.

The chain couples TRBV24-1 to TRBJ1-5, with a tentative D call TRBD1 (6 bases). Germline lookup yields CDR1 KGHDR and CDR2 SFDVKD. This CDR3 region has 14 residues. The V end lost 7 bases, the J end lost 1 base, and 10 bases lay between the germline ends. CDR3 amino acids: CATSNRESNQPQHF. In nucleotides, the CDR3 is TGTGCCACCAGCAACAGGGAAAGCAATCAGCCCCAGCATTTT.

This clone was found many times. The chain joins TRBV9 to TRBJ2-1, with TRBD2 matching over 8 bases. The CDR3 runs 18 residues. In germline, CDR1 is SGDLS, CDR2 YYNGEE. With 4 bases clipped from V and 0 bases from J, the junction kept 12 bases outside the gene matches. The CDR3 DNA follows: TGTGCCAGCAGCTCCCCTCTGAGCGGGGGTTACTCCTACAATGAGCAGTTCTTC. Residues: CASSSPLSGGYSYNEQFF.

This chain links TRBV6-1 with TRBJ1-2; 10 nucleotides match TRBD1. The V gene's germline CDR1 is MNHNS and CDR2 SASEGT. V shed 3 bases, J shed 0 bases, and the junction held 7 bases outside the gene matches. The CDR3 covers 17 residues. The CDR3 region is CASSDRDRGSPNYGYTF. The CDR3 DNA reads TGTGCCAGCAGTGATAGGGACAGGGGTAGCCCTAACTATGGCTACACCTTC.

The CDR3 DNA reads as TGTGCCAGCAGCTCGGGCGTTAGGACAGGGGTCAATGAGCAGTTCTTC. The encoded protein is CASSSGVRTGVNEQFF. This sequence joins TRBV7-9 and TRBJ2-1, with 9 bases lining up with TRBD1. Germline V gene data show CDR1 as SEHNR and CDR2 as FQNEAQ (reference sequence). The CDR3 is 16 residues long. J lost 6 bases, V lost 4 bases, and 10 bases had no gene match. The variable domain in full, with the rest retrieved from reference TRBV7-9 and TRBJ2-1, is DTGVSQNPRHKITKRGQNVTFRCDPISEHNRLYWYRQTLGQGPEFLTYFQNEAQLEKSRLLSDRFSAERPKGSFSTLEIQRTEQGDSAMYLCASSSGVRTGVNEQFFGPGTRLTVL.

The gene calls are TRBV7-6 and TRBJ2-2; 16 positions match TRBD2. Germline assignment: CDR1 SGHVS and CDR2 FNYEAQ. The CDR3 is 18 residues long. V lost 5 bases, J lost 2 bases, and 5 bases stayed unmatched. CDR3 sequence: CASSPGLAGGTNTGELFF. DNA for the CDR3: TGTGCCAGCAGCCCGGGACTAGCGGGGGGGACAAACACCGGGGAGCTGTTTTTT.

V and J are TRBV29-1 and TRBJ2-7; a possible D gene is TRBD1 (6 bases). Germline V gene data show CDR1 as SQVTM and CDR2 as ANQGSEA. V lost 0 bases and J 5 bases, leaving 14 bases between the germline ends. The length of the CDR3 is 14 residues. Written as DNA, the CDR3 is TGCAGCGTTGAAGATAAAGGGGGTGTCCACGAGCAGTACTTC. Protein sequence: CSVEDKGGVHEQYF.

The rearrangement joins TRBV28 to TRBJ1-5; no clear D. This CDR3 contains 16 residues. The V gene's germline CDR1 is MDHEN and CDR2 SYDVKM. Trimming removed 3 bases at V and 3 bases at J, with 15 bases between. This CDR3 is CASSFFRRLYNQPQHF. The DNA of the CDR3 is TGTGCCAGCAGTTTTTTTAGGAGACTATACAATCAGCCCCAGCATTTT.

The rearrangement uses TRBV11-2 and TRBJ2-7; TRBD2 is a possible D gene (5 bases). The germline gives CDR1 SGHAT, CDR2 FQNNGV. CDR3 length equals 11 residues. V was clipped by 5 bases and J by 6 bases, with 8 bases between them. The CDR3 spells CASSLGVEQYF. The CDR3 DNA reads as TGTGCCAGCAGCCTCGGGGTCGAGCAGTACTTC.

The chain joins TRBV12-5 to TRBJ1-2, with D possibly matching TRBD1 (6 bases). There are 17 residues in the CDR3. Germline lookup yields CDR1 LGHNT and CDR2 FRNRAP. V was pared by 0 bases and J by 4 bases, with 18 bases between. Here the CDR3 DNA reads TGTGCTAGTGGTTTGGTGGGGACAAAGGATTACGTCTATGGCTACACCTTC. This translates into CASGLVGTKDYVYGYTF.